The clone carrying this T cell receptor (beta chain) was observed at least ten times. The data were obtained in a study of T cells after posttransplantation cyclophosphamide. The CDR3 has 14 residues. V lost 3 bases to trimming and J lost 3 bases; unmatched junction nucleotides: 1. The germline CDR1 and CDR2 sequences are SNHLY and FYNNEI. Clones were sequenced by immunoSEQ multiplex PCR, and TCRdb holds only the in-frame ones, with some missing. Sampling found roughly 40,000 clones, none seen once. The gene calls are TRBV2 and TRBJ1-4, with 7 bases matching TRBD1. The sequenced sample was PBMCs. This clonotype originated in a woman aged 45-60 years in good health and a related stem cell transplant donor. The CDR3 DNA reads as TGTGCCAGCAGTGAGGGGACAGCTAATGAAAAACTGTTTTTT. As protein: CASSEGTANEKLFF.